This T cell receptor beta chain was identified in a study of patients and donors after allogeneic stem cell transplantation. Germline assignment: CDR1 GTSNPN and CDR2 SVGIG (reference sequence). CDR3 length: 16 amino acids. The V end was cut by 2 bases, the J end by 3 bases, with 19 bases between. TCRdb ran MiXCR on the RT-PCR reads and lists one entry per CDR3 protein. The sample has roughly 940,000 distinct CDR3 sequences; around 17% are singletons. This clonotype was recorded a few times. What was sequenced was blood, either unsorted or a sorted T cell fraction (not recorded which). The chain carries TRBV30 and TRBJ1-2; D is uncertain. The TCR was taken from a human donor who was either an allogeneic HSCT recipient or a stem cell or donor lymphocyte infusion donor (not recorded which). It is not recorded whose cells these are; they may come from a transplant donor. CDR3 amino acids: CAWSRPSLRLDYGYTF. DNA for the CDR3: TGTGCCTGGAGTAGACCCTCCTTACGTCTTGACTATGGCTACACCTTC.